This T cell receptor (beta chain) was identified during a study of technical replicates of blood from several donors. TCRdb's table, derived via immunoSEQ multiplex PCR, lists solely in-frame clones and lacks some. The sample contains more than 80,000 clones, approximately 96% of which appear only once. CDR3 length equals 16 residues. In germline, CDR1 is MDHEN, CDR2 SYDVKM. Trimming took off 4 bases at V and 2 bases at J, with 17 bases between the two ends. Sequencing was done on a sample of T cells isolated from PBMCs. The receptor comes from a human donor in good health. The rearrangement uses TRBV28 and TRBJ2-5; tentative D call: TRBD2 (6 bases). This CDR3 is CASSSPDGAGQETQYF. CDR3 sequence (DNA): TGTGCCAGCAGTTCACCGGATGGGGCGGGACAAGAGACCCAGTACTTC.